Below are 9 T cell receptor beta chains sequenced from a single sample in a study of blood T cell repertoires in COVID-19. Generated by immunoSEQ multiplex PCR, the TCRdb table keeps only in-frame clones and is missing some. The sample contains under 45,000 clones, roughly 78% of which appear only once. Sequencing used peripheral blood. The receptors derive from a man aged 60 to 69 with acute or convalescent COVID-19.

This chain connects TRBV7-9 to TRBJ1-3, with a tentative D call TRBD1 (5 bases). V gave up 6 bases and J gave up 2 bases, with 17 bases separating them. The CDR3 spans 16 residues. CDR1 and CDR2 (germline): SEHNR, FQNEAQ (reference sequence). DNA for the CDR3: TGTGCCAGCAGTCGCAGCAAGGGGCTCACTGGAAACACCATATATTTT. It translates to CASSRSKGLTGNTIYF.

This chain joins TRBV11-3 and TRBJ1-3; D uncertain. Looked up from germline, CDR1 is SGHNT and CDR2 is YENEEA. CDR3 length: 13 residues. V was shortened by 1 base and J by 7 bases, with 8 bases between the two germline ends. The DNA of the CDR3 is TGTGCCAGCAGCTTAGCGGGTCGGAACACCATATATTTT. Its translation is CASSLAGRNTIYF.

The chain uses TRBV28 and TRBJ1-4, with D uncertain. The CDR3 extends over 14 amino acids. In germline, CDR1 is MDHEN, CDR2 SYDVKM. The V gene lost 6 bases and the J gene lost 2 bases, with 10 bases spanning the gap. The chain's CDR3 is CASRSLRTNEKLFF. CDR3 in DNA: TGTGCCAGCAGATCCCTTCGGACTAATGAAAAACTGTTTTTT.

The chain recombines TRBV6-5 with TRBJ2-7; 7 nucleotides line up with TRBD1. Germline trimming cut 4 bases from V and 4 bases from J; bases unmatched to any gene: 7. The CDR3 covers 14 residues. CDR1 MNHEY and CDR2 SVGAGI come from the germline V gene. CDR3 nucleotide sequence: TGTGCCAGCAGTTCGACAGGGAGCTGGTACGAGCAGTACTTC. Its protein is CASSSTGSWYEQYF.

There are a few counts of this clone. This chain uses TRBV28 with TRBJ1-1, with D unresolved. V lost 5 bases and J lost 5, with 15 bases in between. The CDR3 totals 14 residues. CDR1 is MDHEN and CDR2 is SYDVKM in the germline V gene. This CDR3 reads CASSPIQVGTEAFF. CDR3 sequence (DNA): TGTGCCAGCAGTCCGATCCAGGTGGGTACTGAAGCTTTCTTT.

V and J are TRBV7-9 and TRBJ2-4, with D unclear. This CDR3 region has 17 residues. Trimming took 1 base from V and 0 from J, leaving 13 bases between them. Germline V lookup: CDR1 SEHNR, CDR2 FQNEAQ (reference sequence). CDR3 in DNA: TGTGCCAGCAGCTTAGGCCCTGGGCAGCTAGCCAAAAACATTCAGTACTTC. Amino acid sequence: CASSLGPGQLAKNIQYF.

The chain recombines TRBV5-1 with TRBJ2-1, with TRBD2 matching over 13 bases. Germline V CDR1 and CDR2: SGHRS, YFSETQ. The trim removed 3 bases at V and 9 bases at J, leaving 12 bases unmatched. The CDR3 has 17 amino acids. CDR3 in amino acids: CASSSAPGLAGVSEQFF. The CDR3 coding sequence is TGCGCCAGCAGCTCCGCCCCCGGACTAGCGGGAGTGAGTGAGCAGTTCTTC. The full variable domain, its missing parts supplied by reference TRBV5-1 and TRBJ2-1, is KAGVTQTPRYLIKTRGQQVTLSCSPISGHRSVSWYQQTPGQGLQFLFEYFSETQRNKGNFPGRFSGRQFSNSRSEMNVSTLELGDSALYLCASSSAPGLAGVSEQFFGPGTRLTVL.

The V gene is TRBV11-3, the J gene TRBJ2-1; perhaps TRBD1 as D (5 bases). There are 15 residues in the CDR3. Germline assignment: CDR1 SGHNT and CDR2 YENEEA. Trimming took off 5 bases at V and 5 bases at J, with 16 bases between the two ends. CDR3 DNA sequence: TGTGCCAGCAGCGTGGCCCCAGGGTTCCACAATGAGCAGTTCTTC. It is translated as CASSVAPGFHNEQFF.

This chain links TRBV12-2 with TRBJ2-3; TRBD2 is the table's D call and was not checked against the DNA. TRBV12-2 is recorded as a pseudogene. This CDR3 is 12 amino acids long. CDR3 DNA sequence: TGTGCAAGTCGCTTTAACACAGATACGCAGTATTTT. Encoded protein: CASRFNTDTQYF.